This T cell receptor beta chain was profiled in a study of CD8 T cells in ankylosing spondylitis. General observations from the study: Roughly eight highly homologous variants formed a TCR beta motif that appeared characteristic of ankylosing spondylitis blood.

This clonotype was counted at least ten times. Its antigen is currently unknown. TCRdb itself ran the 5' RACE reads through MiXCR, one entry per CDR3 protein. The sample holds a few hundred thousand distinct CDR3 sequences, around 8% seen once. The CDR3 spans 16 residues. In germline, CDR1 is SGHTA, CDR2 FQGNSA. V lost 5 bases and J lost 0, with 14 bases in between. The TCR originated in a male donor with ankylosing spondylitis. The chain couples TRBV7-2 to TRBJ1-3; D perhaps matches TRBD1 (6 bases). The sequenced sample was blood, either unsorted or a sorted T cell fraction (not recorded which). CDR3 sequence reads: CASSPYQGSSGNTIYF. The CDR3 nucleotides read TGTGCCAGCAGCCCGTACCAGGGGTCCTCTGGAAACACCATATATTTT.